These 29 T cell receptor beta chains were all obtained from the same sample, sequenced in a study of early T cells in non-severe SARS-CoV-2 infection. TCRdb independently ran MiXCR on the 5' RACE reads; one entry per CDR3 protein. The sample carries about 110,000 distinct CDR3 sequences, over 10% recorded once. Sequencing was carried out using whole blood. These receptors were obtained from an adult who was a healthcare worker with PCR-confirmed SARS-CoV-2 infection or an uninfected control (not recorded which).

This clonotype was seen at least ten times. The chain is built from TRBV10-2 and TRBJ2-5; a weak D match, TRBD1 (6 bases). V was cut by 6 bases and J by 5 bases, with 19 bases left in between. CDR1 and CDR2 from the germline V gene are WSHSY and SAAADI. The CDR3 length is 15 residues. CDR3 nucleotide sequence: TGCGCCAGCAGGAGACAGGCCTGGGATGCGGAGACCCAGTACTTC. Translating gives CASRRQAWDAETQYF.

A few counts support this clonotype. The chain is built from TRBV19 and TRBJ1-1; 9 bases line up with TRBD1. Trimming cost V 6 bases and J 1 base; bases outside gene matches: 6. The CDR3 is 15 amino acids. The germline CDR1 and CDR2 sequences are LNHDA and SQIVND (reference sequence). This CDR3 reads CASRAWGQGNTEAFF. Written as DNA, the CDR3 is TGTGCCAGTAGGGCGTGGGGACAGGGGAACACTGAAGCTTTCTTT.

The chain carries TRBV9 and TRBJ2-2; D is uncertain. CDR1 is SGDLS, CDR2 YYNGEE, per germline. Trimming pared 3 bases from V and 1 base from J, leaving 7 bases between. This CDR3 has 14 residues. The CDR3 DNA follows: TGTGCCAGCAGCGCTATCTTGAACACCGGGGAGCTGTTTTTT. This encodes CASSAILNTGELFF.

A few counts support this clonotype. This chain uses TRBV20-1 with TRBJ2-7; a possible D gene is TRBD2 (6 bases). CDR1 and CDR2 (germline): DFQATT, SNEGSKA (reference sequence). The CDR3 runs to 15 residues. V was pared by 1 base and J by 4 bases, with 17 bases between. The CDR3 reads CSARGLLAGSYEQYF. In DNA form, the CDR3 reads TGCAGTGCTAGAGGGTTGTTGGCGGGGTCGTACGAGCAGTACTTC.

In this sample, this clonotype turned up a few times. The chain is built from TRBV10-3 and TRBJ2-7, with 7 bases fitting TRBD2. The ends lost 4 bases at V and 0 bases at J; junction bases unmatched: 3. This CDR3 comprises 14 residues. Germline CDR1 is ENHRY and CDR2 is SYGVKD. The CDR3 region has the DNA TGTGCCATCAGTGTAGGCGGGAGCTCCTACGAGCAGTACTTC. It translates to CAISVGGSSYEQYF.

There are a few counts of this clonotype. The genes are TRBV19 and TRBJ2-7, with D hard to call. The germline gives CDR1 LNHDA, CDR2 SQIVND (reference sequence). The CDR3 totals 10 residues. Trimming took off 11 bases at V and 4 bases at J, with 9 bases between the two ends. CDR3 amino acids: CAPLTYEQYF. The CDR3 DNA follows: TGTGCCCCTTTAACGTACGAGCAGTACTTC.

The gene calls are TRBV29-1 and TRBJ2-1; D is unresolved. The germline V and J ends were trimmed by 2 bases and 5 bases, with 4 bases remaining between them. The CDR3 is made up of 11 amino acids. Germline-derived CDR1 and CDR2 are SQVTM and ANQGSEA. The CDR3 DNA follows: TGCAGCGTTGAAACTGACAATGAGCAGTTCTTC. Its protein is CSVETDNEQFF.

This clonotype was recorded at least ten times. CDR3: CAFSFDRRNSPLHF. DNA of the CDR3: TGTGCCTTTAGTTTTGACAGGAGGAATTCACCCCTCCACTTT. This rearrangement joins TRBV28 to TRBJ1-6, with D possibly matching TRBD1 (6 bases). CDR3 length: 14 residues. Trimming left V 11 bases short and J 7 bases short, with 18 bases between. Germline assignment: CDR1 MDHEN and CDR2 SYDVKM.

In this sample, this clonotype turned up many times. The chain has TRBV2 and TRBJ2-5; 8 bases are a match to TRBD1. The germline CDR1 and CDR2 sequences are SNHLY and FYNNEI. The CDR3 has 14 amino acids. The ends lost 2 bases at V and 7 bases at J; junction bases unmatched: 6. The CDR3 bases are TGTGCCAGCAGTGAAAGGGGACAGGCGCGGACCCAGTACTTC. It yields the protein CASSERGQARTQYF.

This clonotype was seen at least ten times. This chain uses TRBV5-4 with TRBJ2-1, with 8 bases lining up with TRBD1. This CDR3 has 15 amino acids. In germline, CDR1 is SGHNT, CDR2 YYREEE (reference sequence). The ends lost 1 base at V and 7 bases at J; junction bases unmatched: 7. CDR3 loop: CASSLTGGSGNEQFF. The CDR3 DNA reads TGTGCCAGCAGCTTGACAGGGGGTTCAGGGAATGAGCAGTTCTTC.

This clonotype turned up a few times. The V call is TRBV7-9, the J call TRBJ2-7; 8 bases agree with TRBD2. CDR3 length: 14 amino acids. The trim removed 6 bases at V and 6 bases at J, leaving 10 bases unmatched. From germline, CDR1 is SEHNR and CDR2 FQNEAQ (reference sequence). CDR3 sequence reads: CASSRAGGVGEQYF. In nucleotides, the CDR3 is TGTGCCAGCAGTCGGGCGGGGGGAGTAGGCGAGCAGTACTTC. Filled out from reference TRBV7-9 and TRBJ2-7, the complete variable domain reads DTGVSQNPRHKITKRGQNVTFRCDPISEHNRLYWYRQTLGQGPEFLTYFQNEAQLEKSRLLSDRFSAERPKGSFSTLEIQRTEQGDSAMYLCASSRAGGVGEQYFGPGTRLTVT.

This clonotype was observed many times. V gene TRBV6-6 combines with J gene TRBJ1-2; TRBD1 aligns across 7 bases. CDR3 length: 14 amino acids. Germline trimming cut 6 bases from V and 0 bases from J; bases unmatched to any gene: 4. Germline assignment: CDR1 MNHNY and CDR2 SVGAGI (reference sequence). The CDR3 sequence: CASSLGQANYGYTF. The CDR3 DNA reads TGTGCCAGCAGCCTTGGACAGGCTAACTATGGCTACACCTTC.

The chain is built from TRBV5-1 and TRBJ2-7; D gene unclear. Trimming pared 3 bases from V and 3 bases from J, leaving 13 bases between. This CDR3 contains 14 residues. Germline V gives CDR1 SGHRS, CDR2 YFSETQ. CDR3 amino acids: CASSWLIGDYEQYF. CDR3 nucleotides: TGCGCCAGCAGCTGGTTGATCGGAGACTACGAGCAGTACTTC.

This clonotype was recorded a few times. The CDR3 loop reads CASSSSGDTEAFF. The CDR3, as DNA: TGTGCCAGCAGTTCCTCAGGCGACACTGAAGCTTTCTTT. The V and J genes are TRBV6-6 and TRBJ1-1; the D is unclear. The CDR3 contains 13 residues. Germline CDR1 and CDR2: MNHNY and SVGAGI (reference sequence). Trimming removed 4 bases at V and 3 bases at J, with 9 bases between.

CDR3 DNA: TGCAGCGTTGAAGACGGGACAGTACCCTACGAGCAGTACTTC. Residues: CSVEDGTVPYEQYF. This chain links TRBV29-1 with TRBJ2-7; 7 bases match TRBD1. Trimming took 0 bases from V and 2 from J; bases not matched to a gene: 4. There are 14 residues in the CDR3. CDR1 and CDR2 from the germline V gene are SQVTM and ANQGSEA.

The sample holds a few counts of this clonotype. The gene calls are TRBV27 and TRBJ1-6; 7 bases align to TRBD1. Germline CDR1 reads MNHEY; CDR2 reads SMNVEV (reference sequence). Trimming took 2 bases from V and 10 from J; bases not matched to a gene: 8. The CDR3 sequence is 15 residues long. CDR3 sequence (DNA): TGTGCCAGCAGTTTACAGTCCTACAGGGGCTCACCCCTCCACTTT. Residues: CASSLQSYRGSPLHF.

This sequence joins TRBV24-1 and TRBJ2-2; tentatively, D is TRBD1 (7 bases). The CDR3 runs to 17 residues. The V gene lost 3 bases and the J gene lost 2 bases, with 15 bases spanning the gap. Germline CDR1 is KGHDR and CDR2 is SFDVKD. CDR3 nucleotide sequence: TGTGCCACCAGTGATGCGCGCGGGACAGAAAACACCGGGGAGCTGTTTTTT. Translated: CATSDARGTENTGELFF.

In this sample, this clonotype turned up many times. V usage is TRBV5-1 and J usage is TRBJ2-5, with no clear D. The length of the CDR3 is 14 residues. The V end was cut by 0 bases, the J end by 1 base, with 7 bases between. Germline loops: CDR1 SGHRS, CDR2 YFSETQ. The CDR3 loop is CASSLGTVQETQYF. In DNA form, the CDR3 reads TGCGCCAGCAGCTTGGGTACGGTCCAAGAGACCCAGTACTTC.

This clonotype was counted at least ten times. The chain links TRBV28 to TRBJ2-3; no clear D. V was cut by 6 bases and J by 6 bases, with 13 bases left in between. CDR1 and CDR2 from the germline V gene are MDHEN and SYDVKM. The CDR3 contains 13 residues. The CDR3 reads CASSSTVPDTQYF. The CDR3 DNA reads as TGTGCCAGCAGCTCTACGGTCCCGGATACGCAGTATTTT.

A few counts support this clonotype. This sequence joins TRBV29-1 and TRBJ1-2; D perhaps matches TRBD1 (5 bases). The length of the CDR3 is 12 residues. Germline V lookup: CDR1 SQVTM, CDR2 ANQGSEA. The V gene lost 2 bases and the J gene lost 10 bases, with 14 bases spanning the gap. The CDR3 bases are TGCAGCGTTGAAACCGGGACCCGCGACTACACCTTC. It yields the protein CSVETGTRDYTF.

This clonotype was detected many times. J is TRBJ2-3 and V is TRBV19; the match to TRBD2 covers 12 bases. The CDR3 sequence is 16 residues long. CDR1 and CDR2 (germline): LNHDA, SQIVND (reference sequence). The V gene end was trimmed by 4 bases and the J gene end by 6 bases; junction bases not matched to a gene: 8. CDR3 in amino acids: CASSTGTSGPGDTQYF. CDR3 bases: TGTGCCAGTAGTACCGGGACTAGCGGGCCAGGGGATACGCAGTATTTT.

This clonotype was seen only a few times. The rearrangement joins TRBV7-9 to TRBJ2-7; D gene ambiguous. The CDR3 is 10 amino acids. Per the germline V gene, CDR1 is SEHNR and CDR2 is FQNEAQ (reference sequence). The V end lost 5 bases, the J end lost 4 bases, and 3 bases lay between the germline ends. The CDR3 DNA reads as TGTGCCAGCAGCGAGTACGAGCAGTACTTC. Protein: CASSEYEQYF.

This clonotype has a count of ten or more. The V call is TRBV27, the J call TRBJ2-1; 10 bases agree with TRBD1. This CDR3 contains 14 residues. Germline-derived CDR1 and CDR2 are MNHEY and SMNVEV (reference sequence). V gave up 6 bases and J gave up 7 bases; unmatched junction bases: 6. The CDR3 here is CASSPTGQGNEQFF. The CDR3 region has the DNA TGTGCCAGCAGCCCTACGGGACAGGGGAATGAGCAGTTCTTC.

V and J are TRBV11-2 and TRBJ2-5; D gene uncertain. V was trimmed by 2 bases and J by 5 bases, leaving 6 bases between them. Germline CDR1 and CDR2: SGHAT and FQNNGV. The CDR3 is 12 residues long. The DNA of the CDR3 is TGTGCCAGCAGCTTAATTCGCGAGACCCAGTACTTC. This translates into CASSLIRETQYF.

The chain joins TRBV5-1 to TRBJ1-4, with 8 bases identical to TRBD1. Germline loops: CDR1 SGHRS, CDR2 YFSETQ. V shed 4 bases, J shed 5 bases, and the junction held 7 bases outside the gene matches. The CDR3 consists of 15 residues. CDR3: CASSHGQGPNEKLFF. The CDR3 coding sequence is TGCGCCAGCAGCCACGGACAGGGCCCGAATGAAAAACTGTTTTTT.

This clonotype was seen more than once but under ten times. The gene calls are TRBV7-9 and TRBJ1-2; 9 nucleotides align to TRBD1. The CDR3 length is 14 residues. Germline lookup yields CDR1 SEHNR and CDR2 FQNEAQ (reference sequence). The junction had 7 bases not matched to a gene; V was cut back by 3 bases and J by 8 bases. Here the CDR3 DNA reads TGTGCCAGCAGCTTGGGGACAGGGCGCAAGGGCTACACCTTC. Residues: CASSLGTGRKGYTF.

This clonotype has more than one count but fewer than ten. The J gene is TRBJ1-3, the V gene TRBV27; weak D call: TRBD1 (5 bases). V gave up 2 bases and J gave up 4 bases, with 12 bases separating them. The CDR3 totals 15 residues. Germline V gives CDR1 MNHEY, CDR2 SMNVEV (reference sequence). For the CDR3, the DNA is TGTGCCAGCAGTTTAGGTGGGGGGACCGGAAACACCATATATTTT. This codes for CASSLGGGTGNTIYF.

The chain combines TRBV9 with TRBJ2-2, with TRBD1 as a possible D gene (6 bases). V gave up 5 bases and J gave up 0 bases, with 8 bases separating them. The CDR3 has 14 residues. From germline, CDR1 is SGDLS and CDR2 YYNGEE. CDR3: CASSRQANTGELFF. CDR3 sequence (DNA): TGTGCCAGCAGTCGACAGGCGAACACCGGGGAGCTGTTTTTT.

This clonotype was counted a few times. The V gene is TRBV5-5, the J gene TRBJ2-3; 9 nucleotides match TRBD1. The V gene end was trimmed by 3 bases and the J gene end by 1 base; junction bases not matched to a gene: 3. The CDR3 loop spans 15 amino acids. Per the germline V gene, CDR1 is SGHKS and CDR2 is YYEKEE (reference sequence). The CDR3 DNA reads TGTGCCAGCAGCTCACAGGGGGCAGGCACAGATACGCAGTATTTT. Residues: CASSSQGAGTDTQYF.